This T cell receptor (beta chain) originates from a study of cytomegalovirus exposure and HLA in healthy donors. Study observations and caveats: CMV antigen specificity of a few CMV-associated chains was confirmed in vitro. A missense variant in DCLRE1C was later tied to TCR beta V- and J-gene trimming. Some public TCRs appeared in many individuals, while most sequences were rare. For presence/absence analyses, sequencing depth was assumed to be roughly uniform across donors.

Germline V gives CDR1 SGHVS, CDR2 FNYEAQ. Trimming took off 0 bases at V and 8 bases at J, with 14 bases between the two ends. This CDR3 is built from 15 residues. Vbeta (60) and Jbeta (13) primers were used in the PCR. The protocol was immunoSEQ multiplex PCR, while the TCRdb copy is restricted to in-frame clones and leaves out a portion. The table records around 90,000 clones, 70% to 80% of them present only once. About this clone itself: The target antigen is unknown.

The sequencing input was PBMCs. The sequence was collected from a male donor in good health and CMV-seropositive. This chain joins TRBV7-6 and TRBJ2-1; maybe TRBD1 (6 bases). The CDR3 DNA is TGTGCCAGCAGCTTAGCGCCCCGACAGGCCTATGAGCAGTTCTTC. It translates to CASSLAPRQAYEQFF.